The 3 T cell receptor beta chains listed next were all sequenced from one sample in a study of T cell responses to AZD1222 COVID-19 vaccine. This table comes from immunoSEQ multiplex PCR, and its TCRdb copy is limited to in-frame clones, with some not included. The sample includes 79,000 or so clones, 65% to 80% of them seen just once. Sequencing used peripheral blood, obtained 28 days after the second dose of the MenACWY control vaccine. These receptors were taken from an adult who received the MenACWY meningococcal vaccine as a control.

This clone was found a few times. The chain carries TRBV18 and TRBJ2-1; 8 nucleotides line up with TRBD1. From germline, CDR1 is KGHSH and CDR2 LQKENI. With 4 bases clipped from V and 7 bases from J, the junction kept 9 bases outside the gene matches. The CDR3 spans 15 residues. DNA of the CDR3: TGTGCCAGCTCACGCGACCTGCGGACAGGGAATGAGCAGTTCTTC. This sequence encodes CASSRDLRTGNEQFF.

This sequence joins TRBV14 and TRBJ1-5; D is unclear. Trimming shortened V by 4 bases and J by 3 bases, and 13 bases separated the two germline ends. Germline CDR1 SGHDN, CDR2 FVKESK. The CDR3 runs to 15 residues. The CDR3 DNA reads as TGTGCCAGCAGCCGCGGGAGGGTGCACAATCAGCCCCAGCATTTT. Residues: CASSRGRVHNQPQHF.

V and J are TRBV6-5 and TRBJ1-1; D may be TRBD1 (5 bases). The germline V and J ends were trimmed by 6 bases and 1 base, with 9 bases remaining between them. The germline V gene encodes CDR1 MNHEY and CDR2 SVGAGI. The CDR3 runs 13 residues. CDR3 protein: CASSGTQNTEAFF. In nucleotides, the CDR3 is TGTGCCAGCAGCGGGACGCAGAACACTGAAGCTTTCTTT.